This TCR beta chain derives from a study of T cells in localized non-small cell lung cancer. Produced via immunoSEQ multiplex PCR; TCRdb's table is partial and in-frame only. This table has some 30,000 clones, 70% to 90% appearing once. Overall study findings and caveats: Maximal T cell clonality occurred in uninvolved adjacent lung, with tumor ranking below it. The tumor had only one region sequenced, so heterogeneity remains possible. Paired adjacent lung recovered a median around 59 of the top 100 tumor clones. Density of T cells in blood, when higher, went with longer overall survival.

In the case of this clone: Its target is not known.

The CDR3 is made up of 16 amino acids. V was shortened by 6 bases and J by 2 bases, with 17 bases between the two germline ends. Germline V gives CDR1 MGHDK, CDR2 SYGVNS. The material was peripheral blood, obtained before any cancer treatment. The rearrangement uses TRBV25-1 and TRBJ2-1, with D perhaps matching TRBD1 or TRBD2 (5 bases each). This clonotype was obtained from a male donor older than 55 with stage III lung adenocarcinoma. The CDR3 spells CASSGSGTVAYNEQFF. The CDR3 nucleotides read TGTGCCAGCAGCGGAAGTGGGACCGTCGCCTACAATGAGCAGTTCTTC.